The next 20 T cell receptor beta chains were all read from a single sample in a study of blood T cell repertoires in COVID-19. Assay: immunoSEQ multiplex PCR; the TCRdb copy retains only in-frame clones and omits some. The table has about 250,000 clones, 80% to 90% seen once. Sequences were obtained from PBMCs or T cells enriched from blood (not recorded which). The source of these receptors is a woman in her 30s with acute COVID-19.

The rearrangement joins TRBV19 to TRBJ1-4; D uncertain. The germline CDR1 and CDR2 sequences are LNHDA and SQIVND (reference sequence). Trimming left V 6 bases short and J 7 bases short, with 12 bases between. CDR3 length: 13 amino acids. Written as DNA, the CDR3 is TGTGCCAGTAGACCAGTGATGGTTGAAAAACTGTTTTTT. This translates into CASRPVMVEKLFF. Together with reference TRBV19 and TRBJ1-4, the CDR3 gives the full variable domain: DGGITQSPKYLFRKEGQNVTLSCEQNLNHDAMYWYRQDPGQGLRLIYYSQIVNDFQKGDIAEGYSVSREKKESFPLTVTSAQKNPTAFYLCASRPVMVEKLFFGSGTQLSVL.

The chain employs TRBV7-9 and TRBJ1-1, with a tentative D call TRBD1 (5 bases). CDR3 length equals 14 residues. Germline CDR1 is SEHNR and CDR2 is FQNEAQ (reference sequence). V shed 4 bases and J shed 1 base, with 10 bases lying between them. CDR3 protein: CASSSGLRNTEAFF. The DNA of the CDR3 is TGTGCCAGCAGCTCGGGACTGCGGAACACTGAAGCTTTCTTT.

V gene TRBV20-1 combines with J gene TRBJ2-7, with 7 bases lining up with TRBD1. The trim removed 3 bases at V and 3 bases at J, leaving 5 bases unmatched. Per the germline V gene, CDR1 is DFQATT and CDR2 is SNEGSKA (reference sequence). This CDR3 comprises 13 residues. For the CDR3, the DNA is TGCAGTGCTAGTCAGGGGGTGAGCTACGAGCAGTACTTC. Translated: CSASQGVSYEQYF.

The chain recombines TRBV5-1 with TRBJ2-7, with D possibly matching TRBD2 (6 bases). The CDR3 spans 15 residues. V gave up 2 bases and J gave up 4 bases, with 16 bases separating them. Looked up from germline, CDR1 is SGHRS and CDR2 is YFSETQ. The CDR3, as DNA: TGCGCCAGCAGCTTACCGTTGGGGGGAACGTACGAGCAGTACTTC. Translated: CASSLPLGGTYEQYF.

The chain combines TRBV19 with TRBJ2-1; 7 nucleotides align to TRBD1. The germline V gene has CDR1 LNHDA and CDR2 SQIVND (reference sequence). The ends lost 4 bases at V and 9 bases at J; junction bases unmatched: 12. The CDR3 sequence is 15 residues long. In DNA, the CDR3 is TGTGCCAGTAGTAGGCACAGGGGCCGGGTCGGTGAGCAGTTCTTC. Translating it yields CASSRHRGRVGEQFF. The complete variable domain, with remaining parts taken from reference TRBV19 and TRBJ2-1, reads DGGITQSPKYLFRKEGQNVTLSCEQNLNHDAMYWYRQDPGQGLRLIYYSQIVNDFQKGDIAEGYSVSREKKESFPLTVTSAQKNPTAFYLCASSRHRGRVGEQFFGPGTRLTVL.

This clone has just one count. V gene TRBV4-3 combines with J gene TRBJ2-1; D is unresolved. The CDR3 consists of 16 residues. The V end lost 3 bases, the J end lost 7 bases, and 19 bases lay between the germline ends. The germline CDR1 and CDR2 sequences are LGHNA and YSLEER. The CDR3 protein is CASSQVLYRQRNEQFF. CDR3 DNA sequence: TGCGCCAGCAGCCAGGTATTGTATCGTCAACGGAATGAGCAGTTCTTC.

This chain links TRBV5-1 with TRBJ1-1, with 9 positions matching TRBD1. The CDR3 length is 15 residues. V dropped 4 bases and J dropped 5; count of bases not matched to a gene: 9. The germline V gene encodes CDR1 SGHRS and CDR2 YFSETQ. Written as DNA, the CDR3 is TGCGCCAGCAGCGACCACAGGGGGCGAGGTACTGAAGCTTTCTTT. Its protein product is CASSDHRGRGTEAFF.

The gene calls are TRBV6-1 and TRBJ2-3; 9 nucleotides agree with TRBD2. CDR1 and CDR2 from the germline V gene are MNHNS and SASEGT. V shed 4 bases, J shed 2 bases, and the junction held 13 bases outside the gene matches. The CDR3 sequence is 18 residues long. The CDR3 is CASSGRLAGSFFTDTQYF. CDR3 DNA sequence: TGTGCCAGCAGTGGACGGCTAGCGGGGAGCTTTTTCACAGATACGCAGTATTTT.

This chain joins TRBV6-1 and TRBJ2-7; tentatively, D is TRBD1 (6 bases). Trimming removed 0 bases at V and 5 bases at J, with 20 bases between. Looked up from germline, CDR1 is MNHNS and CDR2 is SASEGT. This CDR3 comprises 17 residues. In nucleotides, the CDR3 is TGTGCCAGCAGTGAAGCGCTCTCGGGGCAGGGGCTCCACGAGCAGTACTTC. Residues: CASSEALSGQGLHEQYF.

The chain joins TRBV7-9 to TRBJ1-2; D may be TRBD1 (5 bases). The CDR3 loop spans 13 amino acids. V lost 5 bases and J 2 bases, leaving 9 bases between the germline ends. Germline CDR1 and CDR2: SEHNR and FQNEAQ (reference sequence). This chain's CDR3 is CASSRQQNYGYTF. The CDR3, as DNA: TGTGCCAGCAGCCGACAGCAGAACTATGGCTACACCTTC.

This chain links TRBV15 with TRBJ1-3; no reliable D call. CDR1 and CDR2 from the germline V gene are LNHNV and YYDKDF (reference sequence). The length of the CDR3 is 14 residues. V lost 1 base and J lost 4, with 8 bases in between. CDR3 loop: CATSRGATGNTIYF. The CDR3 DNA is TGTGCCACCAGCAGAGGAGCGACGGGAAACACCATATATTTT. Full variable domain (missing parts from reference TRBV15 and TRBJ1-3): DAMVIQNPRYQVTQFGKPVTLSCSQTLNHNVMYWYQQKSSQAPKLLFHYYDKDFNNEADTPDNFQSRRPNTSFCFLDIRSPGLGDTAMYLCATSRGATGNTIYFGEGSWLTVV.

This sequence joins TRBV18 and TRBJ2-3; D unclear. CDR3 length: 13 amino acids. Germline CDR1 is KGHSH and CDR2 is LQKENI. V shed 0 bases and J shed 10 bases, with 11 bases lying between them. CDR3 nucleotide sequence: TGTGCCAGCTCACCACCGGATCCCCGGGCGCAGTATTTT. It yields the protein CASSPPDPRAQYF.

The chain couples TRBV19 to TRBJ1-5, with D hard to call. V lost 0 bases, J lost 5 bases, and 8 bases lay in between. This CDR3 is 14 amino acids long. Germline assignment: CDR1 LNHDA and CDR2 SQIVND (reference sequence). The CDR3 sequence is CASSIESSDQPQHF. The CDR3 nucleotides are TGTGCCAGTAGTATAGAGAGCAGCGATCAGCCCCAGCATTTT.

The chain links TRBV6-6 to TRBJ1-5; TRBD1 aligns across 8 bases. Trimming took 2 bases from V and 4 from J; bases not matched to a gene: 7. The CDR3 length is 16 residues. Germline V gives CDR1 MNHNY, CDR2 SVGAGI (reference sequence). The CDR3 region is CASSYAGQGENQPQHF. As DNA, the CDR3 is TGTGCCAGCAGTTACGCCGGACAGGGCGAGAATCAGCCCCAGCATTTT.

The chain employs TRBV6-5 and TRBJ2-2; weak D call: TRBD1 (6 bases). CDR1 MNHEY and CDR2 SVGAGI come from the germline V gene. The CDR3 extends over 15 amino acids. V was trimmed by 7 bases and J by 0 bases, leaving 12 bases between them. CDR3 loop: CASTSYRANTGELFF. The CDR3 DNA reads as TGTGCCAGCACCTCTTACAGGGCGAACACCGGGGAGCTGTTTTTT.

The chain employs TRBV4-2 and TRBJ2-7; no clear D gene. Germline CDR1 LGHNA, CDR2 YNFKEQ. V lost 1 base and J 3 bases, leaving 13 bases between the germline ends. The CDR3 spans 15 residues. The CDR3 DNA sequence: TGTGCCAGCAGCCAAGTCTTGCGGAGAGGCTACGAGCAGTACTTC. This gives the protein CASSQVLRRGYEQYF.

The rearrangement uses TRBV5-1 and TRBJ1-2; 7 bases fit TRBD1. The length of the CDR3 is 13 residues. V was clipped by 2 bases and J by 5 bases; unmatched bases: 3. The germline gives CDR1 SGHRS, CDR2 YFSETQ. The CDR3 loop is CASSLGGAYGYTF. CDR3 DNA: TGCGCCAGCAGCTTAGGGGGCGCGTATGGCTACACCTTC.

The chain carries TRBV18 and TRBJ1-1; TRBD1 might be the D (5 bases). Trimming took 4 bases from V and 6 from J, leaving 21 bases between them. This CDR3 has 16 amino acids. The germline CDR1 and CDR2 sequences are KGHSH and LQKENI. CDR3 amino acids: CASSLWGGSKNAEAFF. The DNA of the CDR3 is TGTGCCAGCTCACTTTGGGGGGGGTCGAAAAACGCTGAAGCTTTCTTT.

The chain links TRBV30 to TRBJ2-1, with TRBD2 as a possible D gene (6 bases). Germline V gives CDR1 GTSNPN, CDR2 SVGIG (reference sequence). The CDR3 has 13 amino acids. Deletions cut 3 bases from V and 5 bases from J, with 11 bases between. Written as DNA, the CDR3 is TGTGCCTGGAGCGACTCGGGAGACAATGAGCAGTTCTTC. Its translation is CAWSDSGDNEQFF. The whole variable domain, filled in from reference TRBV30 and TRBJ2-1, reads SQTIHQWPATLVQPVGSPLSLECTVEGTSNPNLYWYRQAAGRGLQLLFYSVGIGQISSEVPQNLSASRPQDRQFILSSKKLLLSDSGFYLCAWSDSGDNEQFFGPGTRLTVL.

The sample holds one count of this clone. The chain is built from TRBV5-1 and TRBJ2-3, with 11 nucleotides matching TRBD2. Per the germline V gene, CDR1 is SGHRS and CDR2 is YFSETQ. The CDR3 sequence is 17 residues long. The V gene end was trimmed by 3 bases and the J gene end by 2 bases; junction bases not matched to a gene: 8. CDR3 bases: TGCGCCAGCAGCTACAGGTCTAGCGGGGGGCCCACAGATACGCAGTATTTT. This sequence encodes CASSYRSSGGPTDTQYF.